This TCR beta chain was recovered during a study of blood T cells in healthy people across ages (dated by TCRdb to between 2015 and 2016). A note on the overall study: Template switching captured roughly one uniquely barcoded TCR beta cDNA molecule per two T cells in model experiments. Using deep sequencing normalized with unique cDNA molecular identifiers, the study measured how TCR beta repertoire diversity changes with age. Donors were grouped into four age groups: young (average 16 years), middle-aged (approximately 41), aged (around 66) and long-lived (around 82). To avoid experimental bias, donors of different ages were randomly spread across the sequencing lanes. Using the same blood draw, the study looked at two additional independent replicas of 1 million unique cDNA reads for two donors, one aged 18 to 30 and the other aged 80 or older. What the work shows at the level of the full study, not this receptor alone: Because profiling used bulk unsorted PBMCs, naive and antigen-experienced compartments could not be compared conclusively. Compared with the aged group, the long-lived group had more naive CD4+ T cells, fewer expanded clones and increased TCR diversity, suggesting age selection. Observed TCR beta diversity correlated strongly with the percentage of naive T cells measured by flow cytometry. Total diversity estimates from one million sequenced T cells were considered lower bounds and underestimates. Donor CMV infection status was unknown, potentially confounding age-related changes in expanded clonotypes. Observed TCR beta diversity per million T cells fell roughly linearly with age, and a significant reduction was already apparent by age approximately 41.

Donors were approximately 42 systemically healthy Caucasian individuals from Russia aged about 6 to 100 years. Each donor gave 8 to 10 milliliters of peripheral blood, collected into EDTA-treated Vacutainer tubes. PBMCs were isolated by Ficoll-Paque density-gradient centrifugation, with at least 6.5 million obtained per sample. Total RNA was extracted from PBMCs with Trizol reagent, with at least 5.5 micrograms obtained per sample. For every donor, an aliquot of PBMCs went through flow cytometry to measure the percentages of naive CD45RAhigh/CD27high T cells. This clonotype was observed a handful of times. Its specific antigen is unknown. No base-level quality is on record; no much larger clone is a single base apart. The germline V gene specifies LGHNA as CDR1 and YNFKEQ as CDR2. Spanning cysteine to phenylalanine, the CDR3 consists of 16 amino acids. The DNA shown is the 48-base CDR3, in frame from base 1. The V end loses 3 bases and the J end loses 12 bases, and a stretch of 21 bases separates them.

Receptor amplification or capture employed 5' RACE. Sequencing instrument: Illumina HiSeq 2500. A second PCR of about 6 to 11 cycles was run with a J-beta primer mix and a sample-barcoded 5' primer. A template-switch 5' adaptor carrying 12 random nucleotides introduced a unique molecular identifier onto each TCR beta cDNA molecule. Each sample yielded at least 2.5 million CDR3-containing paired-end reads. The Mint cDNA synthesis kit, primed by a TRBC-specific oligonucleotide, was used to synthesize first-strand cDNA from all RNA. After uracil-DNA glycosylase treatment, a first 18-cycle PCR used universal primers M1SS and BC2_uni_R on all cDNA. The paper's processing steps were these. Each sample was normalized by randomly selecting 1 million high-quality reads, each carrying a distinct molecular identifier. Reads sharing molecular identifiers were discarded rather than binned into consensus sequences. CDR3 identification, clonotype clustering and error correction used MiTCR with a Q25 quality threshold and the strictest error-elimination algorithm. Lower-bound total TCR beta diversity was estimated with a nonparametric unseen species model using Euler transformation. The raw public reads went through TCRdb reprocessing: fastp at Q25, MiXCR clone calling, in-frame beta chains kept. Every entry covers one CDR3 protein and lists the most common genes and DNA from its rows. These V and J calls originate from TCRdb's pipeline instead of the authors' own analysis. Present in this sample are hundreds of thousands of distinct CDR3 sequences, approximately 30% of which were seen just once. 15% to 19% of the sample comes from the top ten.

The receptor's source is a woman aged 80 or over in good health. The chain is encoded by TRBV4-2 joined to TRBJ1-6; 5 matching bases give a weak D call of TRBD1. Sequencing used blood. The DNA sequence is TGTGCCAGCAGCCATTCTGCCGGGGACTCTCTGGAACCCCTCCACTTT. This is translated as CASSHSAGDSLEPLHF.